The 5 T cell receptor beta chains below all came from one sample that was sequenced in a study of beta chain features in type 1 diabetes. All of the isolated RNA was reverse transcribed, so expressed TCRB transcripts were sequenced. Assay used: immunoSEQ multiplex PCR; TCRdb lists only in-frame clones, some missing. This table has some 330,000 clones, 9.5% to 11% appearing once. The sequenced sample was naive CD4+ T cells from blood. The receptor set was obtained from a woman in her thirties in good health.

This clone was counted only a few times. The CDR3 DNA is TGTGCCAGCAGCTTATTCCCTGGAGACCGGGACAGCTCCTACGAGCAGTACTTC. Protein sequence: CASSLFPGDRDSSYEQYF. The V call is TRBV7-2, the J call TRBJ2-7; TRBD1 agrees at 7 bases. After removal of 2 bases from V and 0 bases from J, the junction contained 13 bases not matched to a gene. CDR1 and CDR2 (germline): SGHTA, FQGNSA. The CDR3 is 18 residues long.

The genes are TRBV9 and TRBJ2-2; 8 bases map to TRBD1. Germline loops: CDR1 SGDLS, CDR2 YYNGEE. This CDR3 contains 15 residues. V shed 4 bases, J shed 4 bases, and the junction held 6 bases outside the gene matches. Here the CDR3 DNA reads TGTGCCAGCAGCCGGGGACAGGCGGGCACCGGGGAGCTGTTTTTT. Its translation is CASSRGQAGTGELFF.

The sample holds a few counts of this clone. The gene calls are TRBV25-1 and TRBJ2-5; 7 bases map to TRBD1. Germline V CDR1 and CDR2: MGHDK, SYGVNS. The CDR3 runs 15 residues. V shed 3 bases, J shed 5 bases, and the junction held 9 bases outside the gene matches. The DNA of the CDR3 is TGTGCCAGCAGTGACATCCAGGGGGTCGCTGAGACCCAGTACTTC. It codes for CASSDIQGVAETQYF.

V is TRBV29-1 and J is TRBJ2-1; 10 bases fit TRBD2. Germline V CDR1 and CDR2: SQVTM, ANQGSEA. Trimming removed 4 bases from V and 4 bases from J; junction bases left unmatched: 7. The CDR3 loop spans 15 amino acids. The CDR3 bases are TGCAGCGTTGTTCCAGCGGGAGGGAGGTACAATGAGCAGTTCTTC. Translation: CSVVPAGGRYNEQFF.

This clone was recorded a few times. The rearrangement uses TRBV13 and TRBJ1-4; 9 bases are a match to TRBD1. Trimming removed 5 bases from V and 5 bases from J; junction bases left unmatched: 6. Germline V gives CDR1 PRHDT, CDR2 FYEKMQ (reference sequence). The CDR3 is 15 residues long. The CDR3 loop reads CASSIGGTGNEKLFF. CDR3 sequence (DNA): TGTGCCAGCAGCATTGGCGGGACAGGGAATGAAAAACTGTTTTTT.